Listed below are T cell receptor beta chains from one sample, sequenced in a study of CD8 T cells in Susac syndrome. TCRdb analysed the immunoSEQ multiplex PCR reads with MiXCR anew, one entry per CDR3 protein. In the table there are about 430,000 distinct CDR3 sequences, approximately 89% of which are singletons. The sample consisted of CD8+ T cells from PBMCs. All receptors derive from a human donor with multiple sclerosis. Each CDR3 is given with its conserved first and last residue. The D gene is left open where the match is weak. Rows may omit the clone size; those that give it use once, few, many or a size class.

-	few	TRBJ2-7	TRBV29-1	TGCAGCGTTGAGAAAACAGATTCCTACGAGCAGTACTTC	CSVEKTDSYEQYF
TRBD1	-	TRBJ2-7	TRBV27	TGTGCCAGCCGACAGGGGGGCTACGAGCAGTACTTC	CASRQGGYEQYF
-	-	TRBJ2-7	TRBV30	TGTGCCTGGATCTCTAGCGACAGCTCCTACGAGCAGTACTTC	CAWISSDSSYEQYF
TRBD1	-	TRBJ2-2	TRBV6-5	TGTGCCAGCAGTTACTCGACAGGGCTTTCCGGGGAGCTGTTTTTT	CASSYSTGLSGELFF
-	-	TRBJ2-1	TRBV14	TGTGCCAGCAGCCAAGGTTTGAGCGACGCGGTCTTC	CASSQGLSDAVF
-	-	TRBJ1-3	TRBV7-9	TGTGCCAGCAGCGCCCTGACAGAAACCTCTGGAAACACCATATATTTT	CASSALTETSGNTIYF
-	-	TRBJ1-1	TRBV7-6	TGTGCCAGCAGCTTAGCGTCAATAGGACGGGATGCCGTTGAAGCTTTCTTT	CASSLASIGRDAVEAFF
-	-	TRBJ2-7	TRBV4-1	TGCGCCAGCAGCCATGGTAGCATCCCCCCCACCTACGAGCAGTACTTC	CASSHGSIPPTYEQYF
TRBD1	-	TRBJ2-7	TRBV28	TGTGCCAGCCACGGGGGGGACAGGGGGCTAGAGCAGTACTTC	CASHGGDRGLEQYF
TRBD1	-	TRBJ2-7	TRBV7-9	TGTGCCAGCAGCTTAGCCCCACAGGGGCCCGGGTACGAGCAGTACTTC	CASSLAPQGPGYEQYF
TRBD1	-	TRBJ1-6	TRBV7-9	TGTGCCAGCAGCTCGAGACAGGGTGGGTCACCCCTCCACTTT	CASSSRQGGSPLHF
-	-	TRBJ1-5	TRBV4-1	TGCGCCAGCAGCCAAGAGCCCCAGGCCTTCAATCAGCCCCAGCATTTT	CASSQEPQAFNQPQHF
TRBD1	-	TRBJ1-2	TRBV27	TGTGCCAGCAGGCCTCAGGGGGGTGGCTACACCTTC	CASRPQGGGYTF
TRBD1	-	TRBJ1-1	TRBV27	TGTGCCAGCAGTTCGTGGACAGGAGTGGCTGAAGCTTTCTTT	CASSSWTGVAEAFF
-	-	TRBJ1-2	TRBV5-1	TGCGCCAGCAGCTTGGAGCCAGGCAAAAACTATGGCTACACCTTC	CASSLEPGKNYGYTF
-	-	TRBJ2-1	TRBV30	TGTGCCTGGAGTGTAACTAGTTACAATGAGCAGTTCTTC	CAWSVTSYNEQFF
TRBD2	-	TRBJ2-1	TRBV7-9	TGTGCCAGCAGCTCGACTGCCGGGACTAGCGGGGCCTACAATGAGCAGTTCTTC	CASSSTAGTSGAYNEQFF
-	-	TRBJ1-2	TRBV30	TGTGCCTGGAGCCCGGGACACGGTGATTATGGCTACACCTTC	CAWSPGHGDYGYTF
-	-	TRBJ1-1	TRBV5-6	TGTGCCTGCAGCCTGGGACGGATTGAAGCTTTCTTT	CACSLGRIEAFF
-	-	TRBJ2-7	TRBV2	TGTGCCAGTGGGAGGGGGTACGAGCAGTACTTC	CASGRGYEQYF
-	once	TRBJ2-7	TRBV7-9	TGTGCCAGCAGGTCCAGGACAGCCTACGAGCAATACTTC	CASRSRTAYEQYF
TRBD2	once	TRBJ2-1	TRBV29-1	TGCAGCGTTGAACTAGCGGGGGGTAACCACAATGAGCAGTTCTTC	CSVELAGGNHNEQFF